This TCR beta chain emerged from a study of shared clonotypes between healthy human individuals. Investigators spread the genomic DNA of each subset evenly over several immunoSEQ plates. The method was immunoSEQ multiplex PCR; TCRdb's version includes in-frame clones alone and lacks a portion of them. This table has under 850,000 clones, over 90% appearing once. This CDR3 spans 16 amino acids. With 1 base clipped from V and 1 base from J, the junction kept 5 bases outside the gene matches. Germline loops: CDR1 SGHTA, CDR2 FQGNSA. CD8 cells classed as naive were CD45RO-negative and positively selected for CCR7, excluding terminally differentiated effector memory CD45RA+ cells. HIV-negative, healthy adults without recent acute infections or vaccinations were the donors.

The sequencing sample was made of naive CD8+ T cells sorted from blood. This TCR derives from a man aged 25-45 years in good health. This sequence joins TRBV7-2 and TRBJ2-5; TRBD1 agrees at 8 bases. The CDR3 protein is CASSLDRGRIQETQYF. Written as DNA, the CDR3 is TGTGCCAGCAGCTTAGACAGGGGGAGAATCCAAGAGACCCAGTACTTC. Full variable domain (rest looked up from reference TRBV7-2 and TRBJ2-5): GAGVSQSPSNKVTEKGKDVELRCDPISGHTALYWYRQSLGQGLEFLIYFQGNSAPDKSGLPSDRFSAERTGGSVSTLTIQRTQQEDSAVYLCASSLDRGRIQETQYFGPGTRLLVL.